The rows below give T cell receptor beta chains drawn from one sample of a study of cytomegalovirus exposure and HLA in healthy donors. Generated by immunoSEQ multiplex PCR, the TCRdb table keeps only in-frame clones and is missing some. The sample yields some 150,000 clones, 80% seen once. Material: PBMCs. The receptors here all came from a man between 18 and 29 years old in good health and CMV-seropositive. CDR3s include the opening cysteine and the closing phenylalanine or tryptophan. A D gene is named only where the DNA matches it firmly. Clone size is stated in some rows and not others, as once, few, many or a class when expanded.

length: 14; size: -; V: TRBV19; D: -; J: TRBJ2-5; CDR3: CASSPQITQETQYF; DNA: TGTGCCAGTAGCCCCCAGATAACCCAAGAGACCCAGTACTTC
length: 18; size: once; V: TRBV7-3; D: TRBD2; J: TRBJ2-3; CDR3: CASSWGLAGGEQQDTQYF; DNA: TGTGCCAGCAGCTGGGGACTAGCGGGGGGTGAACAGCAAGATACGCAGTATTTT
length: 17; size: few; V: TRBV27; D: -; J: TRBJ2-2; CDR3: CASSLRPPGVNTGELFF; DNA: TGTGCCAGCTCCCTCCGTCCCCCAGGGGTGAACACCGGGGAGCTGTTTTTT
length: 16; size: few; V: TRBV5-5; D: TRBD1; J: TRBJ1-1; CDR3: CASSLVGTGGNTEAFF; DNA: TGTGCCAGCAGCTTGGTGGGGACAGGGGGTAACACTGAAGCTTTCTTT
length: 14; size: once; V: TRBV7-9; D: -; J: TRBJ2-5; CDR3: CASSRDTHQETQYF; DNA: TGTGCCAGCAGCCGGGACACCCACCAAGAGACCCAGTACTTC
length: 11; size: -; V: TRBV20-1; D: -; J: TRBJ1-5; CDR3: CSARDTEPQHF; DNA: TGCAGTGCTAGAGATACGGAGCCCCAGCATTTT
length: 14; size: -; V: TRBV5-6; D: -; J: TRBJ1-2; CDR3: CASSLVGRGHPYTF; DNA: TGTGCCAGCAGCTTGGTGGGCAGGGGTCACCCCTACACCTTC
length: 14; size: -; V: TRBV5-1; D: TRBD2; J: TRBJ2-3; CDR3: CASSLVGGLDTQYF; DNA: TGCGCCAGCAGCTTGGTGGGAGGGTTAGATACGCAGTATTTT
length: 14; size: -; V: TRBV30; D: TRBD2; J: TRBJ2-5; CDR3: CAWSRGGQVETQYF; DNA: TGTGCCTGGAGTCGGGGGGGCCAAGTAGAGACCCAGTACTTC
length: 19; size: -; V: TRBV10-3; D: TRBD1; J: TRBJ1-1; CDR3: CAISGGVGQGTSLSTEAFF; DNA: TGTGCCATCAGTGGAGGGGTAGGACAGGGGACGAGTTTGAGCACTGAAGCTTTCTTT
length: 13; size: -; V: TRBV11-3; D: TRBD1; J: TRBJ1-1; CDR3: CASSLGQGTEAFF; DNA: TGTGCCAGCAGCTTAGGACAGGGTACTGAAGCTTTCTTT
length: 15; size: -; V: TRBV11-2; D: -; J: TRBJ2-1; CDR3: CASSLNFLIGAEQFF; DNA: TGTGCCAGCAGCTTAAATTTCCTCATAGGGGCTGAGCAGTTCTTC
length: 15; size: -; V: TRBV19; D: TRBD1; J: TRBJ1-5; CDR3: CASSTGTGLRQPQHF; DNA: TGTGCCAGTAGCACCGGGACAGGGTTGCGGCAGCCCCAGCATTTT
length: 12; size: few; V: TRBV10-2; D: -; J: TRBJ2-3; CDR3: CASSDGPSTQYF; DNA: TGCGCCAGCAGTGATGGGCCAAGTACGCAGTATTTT
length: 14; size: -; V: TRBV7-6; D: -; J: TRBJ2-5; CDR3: CASSQDWMQETQYF; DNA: TGTGCCAGCAGCCAGGACTGGATGCAAGAGACCCAGTACTTC
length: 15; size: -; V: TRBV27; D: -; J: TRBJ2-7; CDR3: CASRSGARSSYEQYF; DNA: TGTGCCAGCAGGAGTGGGGCTCGGAGCTCCTACGAGCAGTACTTC
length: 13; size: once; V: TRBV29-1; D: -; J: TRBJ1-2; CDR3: CSVRRSQGNGYTF; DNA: TGCAGCGTTCGGCGCTCTCAGGGTAATGGCTACACCTTC
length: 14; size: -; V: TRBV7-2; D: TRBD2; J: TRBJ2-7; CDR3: CASSNSGMEYEQYF; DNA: TGTGCCAGCAGCAATAGCGGGATGGAGTACGAGCAGTACTTC
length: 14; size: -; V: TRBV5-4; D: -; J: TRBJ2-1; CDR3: CASSVIDSYNEQFF; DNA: TGTGCCAGCAGCGTGATAGACAGTTACAATGAGCAGTTCTTC
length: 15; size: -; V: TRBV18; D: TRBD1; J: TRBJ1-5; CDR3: CASSGAYRGFQPQHF; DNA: TGTGCCAGCTCAGGCGCGTACAGGGGATTTCAGCCCCAGCATTTT
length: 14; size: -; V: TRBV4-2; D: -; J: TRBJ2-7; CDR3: CASSQELAYYEQYF; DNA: TGTGCCAGCAGCCAAGAACTAGCCTACTACGAGCAGTACTTC
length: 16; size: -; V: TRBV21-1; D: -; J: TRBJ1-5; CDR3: CASSKVGAIDFMPQHF; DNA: TGTGCCAGCAGCAAAGTTGGCGCAATCGACTTTATGCCCCAGCATTTT
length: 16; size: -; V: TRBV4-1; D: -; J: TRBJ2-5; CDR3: CASSQVRRGGQETQYF; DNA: TGCGCCAGCAGCCAAGTTCGTAGAGGGGGCCAAGAGACCCAGTACTTC
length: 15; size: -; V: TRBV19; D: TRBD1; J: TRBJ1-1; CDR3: CASSITGQGRTEAFF; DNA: TGTGCCAGTAGTATAACCGGACAGGGGCGGACTGAAGCTTTCTTT
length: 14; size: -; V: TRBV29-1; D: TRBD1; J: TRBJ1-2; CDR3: CSVDDYRGGYGYTF; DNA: TGCAGCGTTGATGATTACAGGGGAGGCTATGGCTACACCTTC
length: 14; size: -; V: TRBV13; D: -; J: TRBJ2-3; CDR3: CASRREDWSDTQYF; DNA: TGTGCCAGCCGCAGGGAGGATTGGTCCGATACGCAGTATTTT
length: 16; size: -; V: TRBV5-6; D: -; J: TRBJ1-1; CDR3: CASSTQRTAMNTEAFF; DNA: TGTGCCAGCAGCACCCAACGGACAGCAATGAACACTGAAGCTTTCTTT
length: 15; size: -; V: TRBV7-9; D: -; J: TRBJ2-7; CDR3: CASSFRAGGLYEQYF; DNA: TGTGCCAGCAGCTTCCGGGCGGGCGGTCTCTACGAGCAGTACTTC
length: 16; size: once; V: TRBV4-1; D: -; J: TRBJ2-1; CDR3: CASSQVGTATDNEQFF; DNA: TGCGCCAGCAGCCAAGTAGGAACAGCTACCGACAATGAGCAGTTCTTC
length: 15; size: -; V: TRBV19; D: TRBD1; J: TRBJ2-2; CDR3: CASTPDRGIAGELFF; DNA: TGTGCCAGTACCCCGGACAGGGGGATCGCCGGGGAGCTGTTTTTT
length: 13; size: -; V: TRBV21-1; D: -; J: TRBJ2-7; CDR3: CASTQRRGCEQYF; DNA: TGTGCCAGCACGCAACGGCGGGGGTGCGAGCAGTACTTC
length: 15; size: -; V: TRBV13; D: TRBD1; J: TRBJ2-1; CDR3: CASSSQGQDGDEQFF; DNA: TGTGCCAGCAGCTCACAGGGACAGGACGGTGATGAGCAGTTCTTC
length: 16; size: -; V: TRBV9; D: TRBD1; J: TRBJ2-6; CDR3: CASSPEGAPGANGLTF; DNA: TGTGCCAGCAGCCCAGAGGGGGCGCCCGGGGCCAACGGCCTGACTTTC
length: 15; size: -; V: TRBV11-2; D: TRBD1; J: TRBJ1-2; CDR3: CASSPPPGQGGGSTF; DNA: TGTGCCAGCAGCCCACCGCCGGGACAGGGAGGAGGGAGCACCTTC
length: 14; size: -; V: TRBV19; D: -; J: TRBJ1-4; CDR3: CASSTHRASEKLFF; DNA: TGTGCCAGTAGTACCCACAGGGCGAGTGAAAAACTGTTTTTT
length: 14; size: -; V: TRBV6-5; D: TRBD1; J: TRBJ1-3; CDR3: CASSYDREVDTIYF; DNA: TGTGCCAGCAGTTACGACAGGGAGGTAGACACCATATATTTT
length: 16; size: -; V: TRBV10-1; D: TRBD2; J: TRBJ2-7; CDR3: CASSEFGSGGTYEQYF; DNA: TGCGCCAGCAGTGAGTTTGGTAGCGGGGGAACCTACGAGCAGTACTTC
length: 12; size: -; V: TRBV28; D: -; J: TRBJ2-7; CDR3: CARQNAAYEQYF; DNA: TGTGCCAGGCAGAACGCGGCATACGAGCAGTACTTC
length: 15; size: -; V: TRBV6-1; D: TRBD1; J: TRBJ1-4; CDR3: CASSEPRQGTEKLFF; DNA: TGTGCCAGCAGTGAACCCCGACAGGGGACCGAAAAACTGTTTTTT
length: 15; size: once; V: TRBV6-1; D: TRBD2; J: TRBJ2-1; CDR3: CASSLSGSLYNEQFF; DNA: TGTGCCAGCAGTCTCAGCGGGAGTCTTTACAATGAGCAGTTCTTC
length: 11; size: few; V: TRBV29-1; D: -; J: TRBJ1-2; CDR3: CSVEVVLGYTF; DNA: TGCAGCGTTGAAGTGGTACTGGGCTACACCTTC
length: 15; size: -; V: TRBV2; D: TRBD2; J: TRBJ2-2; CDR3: CASSESSGNTGELFF; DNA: TGTGCCAGCAGTGAGTCTAGCGGGAACACCGGGGAGCTGTTTTTT
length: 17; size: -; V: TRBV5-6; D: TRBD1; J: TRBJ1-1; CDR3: CASSRGTGWGMNTEAFF; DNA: TGTGCCAGCAGCCGAGGGACAGGCTGGGGGATGAACACTGAAGCTTTCTTT